Reported below is one T cell receptor beta chain. Its antigen is not known. The CDR3 runs to 15 residues. Germline CDR1 and CDR2: SGDLS and YYNGEE. Unmatched junction bases numbered 4, after V lost 0 bases and J lost 3 bases. These data come from a study of OX40 agonist ivuxolimab in advanced cancers. Study background: Patients achieving partial responses numbered three: one hepatocellular carcinoma case and two cutaneous melanoma cases.

Patients were excluded for autoimmune disease history or systemic immunosuppression. Notes on the study in general: CD4+ and CD8+ T cells in blood underwent clonal expansion by week 6 at 0.1 to 3.0 mg/kg.

Assay used: immunoSEQ multiplex PCR; TCRdb lists only in-frame clones, some missing. Here the sample spans 45,000 or so clones, about nine tenths being singletons. The chain couples TRBV9 to TRBJ2-7; 9 positions agree with TRBD2. This receptor was identified in an adult with an advanced solid tumor such as melanoma, head and neck, liver or kidney cancer. The sample in question was CD4+ or CD8+ T cells sorted from blood, obtained in a trial of the OX40 agonist ivuxolimab. The CDR3 coding sequence is TGTGCCAGCAGCGTAGCTGCGGGAGGGGTCTACGAGCAGTACTTC. It encodes CASSVAAGGVYEQYF.